These 28 T cell receptor beta chains share one sample of origin, sequenced in a study of shared T cell receptors in the human thymus. Data came from immunoSEQ multiplex PCR; TCRdb stores just in-frame clones and leaves some out. The sample includes about 380,000 clones, approximately 95% seen only once; the top ten take around 0.019%. Input material: thymocytes. These receptors came from a human donor.

The chain links TRBV27 to TRBJ1-4, with 8 bases identical to TRBD1. V trimming: 4 bases; J trimming: 8 bases; junction bases outside the gene matches: 12. This CDR3 spans 16 amino acids. Germline CDR1 is MNHEY and CDR2 is SMNVEV (reference sequence). Here the CDR3 DNA reads TGTGCCAGCAGTTGCCTCTGGACAGGGAATTTCGAAAAACTGTTTTTT. Translated, it gives CASSCLWTGNFEKLFF.

Here the CDR3 DNA reads TGTGCCAGCAGCTCGACAGGGTGGGTCACTGAAGCTTTCTTT. Its translation is CASSSTGWVTEAFF. The chain recombines TRBV28 with TRBJ1-1, with TRBD1 identical over 7 bases. Losses at the gene ends were 6 bases for V and 4 bases for J; bases not matched to a gene: 8. This CDR3 spans 14 amino acids. CDR1 MDHEN and CDR2 SYDVKM come from the germline V gene.

The rearrangement links TRBV10-3 to TRBJ2-2; possibly TRBD1 or TRBD2 for D (5 bases each). Germline assignment: CDR1 ENHRY and CDR2 SYGVKD. CDR3 length: 13 amino acids. V gave up 7 bases and J gave up 5 bases, with 11 bases separating them. CDR3 nucleotides: TGTGCCATCACCGAGAGGGGAACCGGGGAGCTGTTTTTT. It specifies CAITERGTGELFF.

On this clone: A read error may account for a junction end that differs from germline. This sample also contains other DNA sequences that code for the same CDR3. The V call is TRBV6-1, the J call TRBJ2-6, with a possible D match to TRBD2 (5 bases). The CDR3 is made up of 16 amino acids. Germline assignment: CDR1 MNHNS and CDR2 SASEGT. CDR3 protein: CASSGKEGSGANVLTF. The CDR3 region has the DNA TGCGCCAGCAGTGGCAAAGAGGGATCCGGGGCCAACGTCCTGACTTTC.

The chain joins TRBV19 to TRBJ1-4, with a tentative D call TRBD1 (5 bases). Germline assignment: CDR1 LNHDA and CDR2 SQIVND (reference sequence). The CDR3 is made up of 16 amino acids. V was pared by 4 bases and J by 5 bases, with 17 bases between. CDR3 amino acids: CASSTTPEGPNEKLFF. The DNA for the CDR3 is TGTGCCAGTAGTACTACCCCGGAGGGGCCGAATGAAAAACTGTTTTTT.

This rearrangement joins TRBV29-1 to TRBJ1-2; 7 bases fit TRBD1. There are 12 residues in the CDR3. Germline V gives CDR1 SQVTM, CDR2 ANQGSEA. Trimming cost V 4 bases and J 4 bases; bases outside gene matches: 3. The CDR3 nucleotides are TGCAGCGTTGTTGGGGACAGCTATGGCTACACCTTC. This encodes CSVVGDSYGYTF.

This chain joins TRBV19 and TRBJ2-1; 10 bases map to TRBD2. The CDR3 is 15 amino acids. Germline V gene sequence: CDR1 LNHDA, CDR2 SQIVND (reference sequence). V lost 6 bases, J lost 5 bases, and 7 bases stayed unmatched. CDR3 in amino acids: CASRRAGGPNNEQFF. Written as DNA, the CDR3 is TGTGCCAGTAGGAGAGCGGGAGGGCCGAACAATGAGCAGTTCTTC.

The J gene is TRBJ2-2, the V gene TRBV19; TRBD1 matches 7 bases. Losses at the gene ends were 7 bases for V and 5 bases for J; bases not matched to a gene: 13. There are 16 residues in the CDR3. In germline, CDR1 is LNHDA, CDR2 SQIVND (reference sequence). CDR3 bases: TGTGCCAGTACCACCGCCAGGGACAGAAGGACCGGGGAGCTGTTTTTT. This sequence encodes CASTTARDRRTGELFF.

In nucleotides, the CDR3 is TGCAGCGTTGAAGCACAGGGGGCGGGCGAGCAGTACTTC. Translation: CSVEAQGAGEQYF. This chain connects TRBV29-1 to TRBJ2-7; 9 bases align to TRBD1. The CDR3 runs 13 residues. Germline V gene lookup returns CDR1 SQVTM and CDR2 ANQGSEA. The junction had 4 bases not matched to a gene; V was cut back by 1 base and J by 6 bases.

The chain carries TRBV27 and TRBJ2-7; 9 positions match TRBD1. The CDR3 is 17 residues long. The V and J ends lost 5 bases and 2 bases, in that order; junction bases with no gene match: 13. Germline assignment: CDR1 MNHEY and CDR2 SMNVEV (reference sequence). In DNA, the CDR3 is TGTGCCAGCAGTCCCCATCCGGGGACAGGGACCCCCTACGAGCAGTACTTC. Protein sequence: CASSPHPGTGTPYEQYF.

This chain connects TRBV30 to TRBJ1-2; D uncertain. CDR3 length: 14 amino acids. Trimming stripped 6 bases from V and 1 base from J, with 15 bases between. CDR1 and CDR2 from the germline V gene are GTSNPN and SVGIG (reference sequence). The CDR3 is CACPRGGSNYGYTF. CDR3 nucleotides: TGTGCCTGTCCCCGGGGAGGGAGTAACTATGGCTACACCTTC.

The sample holds one count of this clone. The chain couples TRBV4-1 to TRBJ2-7; possible D gene TRBD2, 6 bases. Per germline, CDR1 MGHRA and CDR2 YSYEKL. V lost 1 base to trimming and J lost 2 bases, with 18 bases between them. This CDR3 contains 17 residues. CDR3: CASSQVCRDSTTYEQYF. Here the CDR3 DNA reads TGCGCCAGCAGCCAAGTTTGCCGGGACTCTACAACCTACGAGCAGTACTTC.

The chain employs TRBV7-3 and TRBJ2-1, with D tentatively TRBD2 (6 bases). The length of the CDR3 is 19 residues. Trimming took off 5 bases at V and 0 bases at J, with 23 bases between the two ends. Germline V gene lookup returns CDR1 SGHTA and CDR2 FQGTGA. The CDR3, as DNA: TGTGCCAGCAGCATCCGGGACCTCCTGGCGGGACCCTCCTACAATGAGCAGTTCTTC. This gives the protein CASSIRDLLAGPSYNEQFF. Based on the CDR3 plus reference TRBV7-3 and TRBJ2-1, the full variable domain is GAGVSQTPSNKVTEKGKYVELRCDPISGHTALYWYRQSLGQGPEFLIYFQGTGAADDSGLPNDRFFAVRPEGSVSTLKIQRTERGDSAVYLCASSIRDLLAGPSYNEQFFGPGTRLTVL.

This clone was recorded once. The CDR3 loop is CASSPPVGRETSVNNEQFF. CDR3 coding DNA: TGTGCCAGCTCACCACCGGTGGGTCGAGAGACTAGCGTAAACAATGAGCAGTTCTTC. V usage is TRBV18 and J usage is TRBJ2-1; TRBD2 matches at 8 bases. CDR1 KGHSH and CDR2 LQKENI come from the germline V gene. This CDR3 has 19 amino acids. The V gene end was trimmed by 0 bases and the J gene end by 5 bases; junction bases not matched to a gene: 15.

V usage is TRBV6-5 and J usage is TRBJ1-1; possibly TRBD1 for D (5 bases). Per the germline V gene, CDR1 is MNHEY and CDR2 is SVGAGI. The V and J ends lost 7 bases and 4 bases respectively, with 16 bases between them. This CDR3 is built from 14 residues. The CDR3 protein is CASKVGGVVTEAFF. DNA for the CDR3: TGTGCCAGCAAGGTTGGAGGGGTGGTCACTGAAGCTTTCTTT.

This chain uses TRBV27 with TRBJ2-7; D is unresolved. Germline lookup yields CDR1 MNHEY and CDR2 SMNVEV (reference sequence). The CDR3 loop spans 12 amino acids. V was cut by 6 bases and J by 3 bases, with 9 bases left in between. The CDR3 region has the DNA TGTGCCAGCAGCCTTAGATTCTACGAGCAGTACTTC. Its protein product is CASSLRFYEQYF.

V usage is TRBV5-6 and J usage is TRBJ2-7, with 7 positions matching TRBD1. Trimming removed 4 bases from V and 2 bases from J; junction bases left unmatched: 6. Germline loops: CDR1 SGHDT, CDR2 YYEEEE. This CDR3 is 14 amino acids long. The DNA for the CDR3 is TGTGCCAGCAGCCGACGGGACAGACCCTACGAGCAGTACTTC. As protein: CASSRRDRPYEQYF.

The chain combines TRBV10-3 with TRBJ2-3; D tentatively fits TRBD1 or TRBD2 (5 bases each). In germline, CDR1 is ENHRY, CDR2 SYGVKD. The ends were cut back, 2 bases at V and 5 bases at J, with 14 bases in the middle. The CDR3 covers 15 residues. The CDR3 region has the DNA TGTGCCATCAGTGAGGAGGGGCTTGGGGGAGATACGCAGTATTTT. Translation: CAISEEGLGGDTQYF.

This sequence joins TRBV5-6 and TRBJ2-3; D possibly corresponds to TRBD2 (5 bases). Germline V gene sequence: CDR1 SGHDT, CDR2 YYEEEE. The CDR3 runs to 17 residues. Trimming shortened V by 4 bases and J by 1 base, and 19 bases separated the two germline ends. The DNA for the CDR3 is TGTGCCAGCAGCCCCCGCGGACTTTCTGGGGGCACAGATACGCAGTATTTT. Protein sequence: CASSPRGLSGGTDTQYF.

The rearrangement uses TRBV27 and TRBJ2-7, with 13 nucleotides matching TRBD2. Trimming at V came to 6 bases and at J to 5 bases, leaving 16 bases not matched to a gene. The CDR3 contains 18 residues. Germline lookup yields CDR1 MNHEY and CDR2 SMNVEV (reference sequence). CDR3 bases: TGTGCCAGCAGACCACTAACTAGCGGGAGGGCCGTGGTGAACGAGCAGTACTTC. Translated: CASRPLTSGRAVVNEQYF.

The rearrangement joins TRBV19 to TRBJ1-1; no firm D call. The CDR3 length is 13 residues. Germline V gene sequence: CDR1 LNHDA, CDR2 SQIVND (reference sequence). V shed 9 bases and J shed 1 base, with 12 bases lying between them. Here the CDR3 reads CASLSFTNTEAFF. The DNA for the CDR3 is TGTGCCAGCCTCTCGTTCACGAACACTGAAGCTTTCTTT.

The V call is TRBV28, the J call TRBJ2-3, with D perhaps assigned TRBD1 or TRBD2 (5 bases each). Trimming removed 5 bases from V and 0 bases from J, with 15 bases in between. CDR1 and CDR2 from the germline V gene are MDHEN and SYDVKM. There are 16 residues in the CDR3. This CDR3 is CASSLSWGTSTDTQYF. In DNA, the CDR3 is TGTGCCAGCAGTCTCTCGTGGGGGACCAGCACAGATACGCAGTATTTT.

This clone showed up just a few times. The chain has TRBV5-1 and TRBJ1-1; D remains unclear. Between the trimmed V and J ends, which lost 1 base and 0 bases, there was a span of 4 bases. Germline V lookup: CDR1 SGHRS, CDR2 YFSETQ. This CDR3 spans 13 amino acids. DNA for the CDR3: TGCGCCAGCAGCTTGACGGTGAACACTGAAGCTTTCTTT. Amino acid sequence: CASSLTVNTEAFF. The full variable domain, in which reference TRBV5-1 and TRBJ1-1 provide the parts outside the CDR3, is KAGVTQTPRYLIKTRGQQVTLSCSPISGHRSVSWYQQTPGQGLQFLFEYFSETQRNKGNFPGRFSGRQFSNSRSEMNVSTLELGDSALYLCASSLTVNTEAFFGQGTRLTVV.

J is TRBJ2-7 and V is TRBV2, with 9 bases matching TRBD1. Germline-derived CDR1 and CDR2 are SNHLY and FYNNEI. This CDR3 comprises 19 residues. V lost 6 bases, J lost 3 bases, and 21 bases stayed unmatched. This CDR3 reads CASSTASGQGLGHNYEQYF. In DNA, the CDR3 is TGTGCCAGCAGCACAGCTTCCGGACAGGGGCTGGGGCATAACTACGAGCAGTACTTC.

The rearrangement joins TRBV18 to TRBJ1-3; perhaps TRBD1 as D (5 bases). The CDR3 sequence is 21 residues long. Per germline, CDR1 KGHSH and CDR2 LQKENI. V gave up 2 bases and J gave up 0 bases, with 26 bases separating them. DNA of the CDR3: TGTGCCAGCTCACCAAAGCCGAGTTTTCGGGGGGTCTTATCCTCTGGAAACACCATATATTTT. Amino acid sequence: CASSPKPSFRGVLSSGNTIYF.

V and J are TRBV28 and TRBJ2-1; TRBD1 agrees at 9 bases. The CDR3 runs 15 residues. The trim removed 2 bases at V and 7 bases at J, leaving 6 bases unmatched. The V gene's germline CDR1 is MDHEN and CDR2 SYDVKM. CDR3 nucleotide sequence: TGTGCCAGCAGTTTAGGGACAGGGCCCCGAAATGAGCAGTTCTTC. It specifies CASSLGTGPRNEQFF.

V gene TRBV5-4 combines with J gene TRBJ2-5, with 15 nucleotides matching TRBD2. Germline V lookup: CDR1 SGHNT, CDR2 YYREEE (reference sequence). With V trimmed by 3 bases and J by 2 bases, 8 bases remained unmatched. CDR3 length: 18 residues. This chain's CDR3 is CASSSGLAGGGGQETQYF. The CDR3 bases are TGTGCCAGCAGCTCCGGACTAGCGGGAGGGGGGGGTCAAGAGACCCAGTACTTC.

This clone was counted a single time. The V gene is TRBV5-8, the J gene TRBJ2-3; D gene uncertain. V was shortened by 2 bases and J by 8 bases, with 15 bases between the two germline ends. Germline V lookup: CDR1 SGHTS, CDR2 YDEGEE. The CDR3 spans 14 residues. CDR3: CASSFYDCKGTQYF. CDR3 bases: TGTGCCAGCAGCTTTTACGATTGCAAGGGTACGCAGTATTTT.